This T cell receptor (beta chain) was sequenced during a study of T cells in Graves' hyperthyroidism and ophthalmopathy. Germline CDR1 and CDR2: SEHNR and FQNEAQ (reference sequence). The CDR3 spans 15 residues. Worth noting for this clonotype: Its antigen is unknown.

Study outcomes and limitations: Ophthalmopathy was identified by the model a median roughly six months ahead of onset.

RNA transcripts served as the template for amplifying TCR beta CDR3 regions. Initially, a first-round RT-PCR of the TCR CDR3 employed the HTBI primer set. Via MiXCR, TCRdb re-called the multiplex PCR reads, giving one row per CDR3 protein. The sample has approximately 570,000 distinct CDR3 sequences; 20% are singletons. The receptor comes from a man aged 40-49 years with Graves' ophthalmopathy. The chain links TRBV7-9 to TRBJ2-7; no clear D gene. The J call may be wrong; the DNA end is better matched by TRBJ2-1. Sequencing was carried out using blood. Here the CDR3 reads CASSYGQPSHYEQFF. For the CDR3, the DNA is TGTGCCAGCAGTTACGGCCAACCGAGCCACTACGAGCAGTTCTTC.